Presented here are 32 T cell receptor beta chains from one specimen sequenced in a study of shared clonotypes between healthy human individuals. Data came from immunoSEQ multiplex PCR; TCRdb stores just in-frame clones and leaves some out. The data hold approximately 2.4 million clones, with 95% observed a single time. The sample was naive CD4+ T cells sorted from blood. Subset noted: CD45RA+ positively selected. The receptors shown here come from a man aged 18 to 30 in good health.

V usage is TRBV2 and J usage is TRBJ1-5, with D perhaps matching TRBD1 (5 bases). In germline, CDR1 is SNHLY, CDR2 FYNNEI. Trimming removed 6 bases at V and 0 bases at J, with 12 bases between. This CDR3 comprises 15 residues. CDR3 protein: CASSDRFYSNQPQHF. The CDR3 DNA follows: TGTGCCAGCAGCGACAGATTCTATAGCAATCAGCCCCAGCATTTT.

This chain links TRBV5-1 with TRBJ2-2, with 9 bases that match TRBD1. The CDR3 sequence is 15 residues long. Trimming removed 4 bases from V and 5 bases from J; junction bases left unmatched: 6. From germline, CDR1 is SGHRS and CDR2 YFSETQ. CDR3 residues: CASSRDRDVTGELFF. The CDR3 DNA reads TGCGCCAGCAGCAGGGACAGGGATGTTACCGGGGAGCTGTTTTTT.

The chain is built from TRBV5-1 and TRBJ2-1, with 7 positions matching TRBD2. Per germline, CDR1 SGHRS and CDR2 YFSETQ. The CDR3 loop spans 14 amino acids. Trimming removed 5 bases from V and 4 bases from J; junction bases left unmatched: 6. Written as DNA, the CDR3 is TGCGCCAGCAGGTTCCTAGCGGAATACAATGAGCAGTTCTTC. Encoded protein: CASRFLAEYNEQFF.

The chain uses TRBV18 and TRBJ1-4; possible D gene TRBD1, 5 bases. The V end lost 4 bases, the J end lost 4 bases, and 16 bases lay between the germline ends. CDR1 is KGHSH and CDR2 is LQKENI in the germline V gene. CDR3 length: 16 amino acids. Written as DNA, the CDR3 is TGTGCCAGCTCACAAACGCCAGGGTTTGGTAATGAAAAACTGTTTTTT. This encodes CASSQTPGFGNEKLFF. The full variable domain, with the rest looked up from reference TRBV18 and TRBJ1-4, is NAGVMQNPRHLVRRRGQEARLRCSPMKGHSHVYWYRQLPEEGLKFMVYLQKENIIDESGMPKERFSAEFPKEGPSILRIQQVVRGDSAAYFCASSQTPGFGNEKLFFGSGTQLSVL.

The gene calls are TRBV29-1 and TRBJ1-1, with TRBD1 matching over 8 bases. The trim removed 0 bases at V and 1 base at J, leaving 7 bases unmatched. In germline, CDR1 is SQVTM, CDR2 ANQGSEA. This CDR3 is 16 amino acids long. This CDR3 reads CSVEDPQGARNTEAFF. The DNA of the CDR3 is TGCAGCGTTGAAGATCCCCAGGGGGCCCGGAACACTGAAGCTTTCTTT.

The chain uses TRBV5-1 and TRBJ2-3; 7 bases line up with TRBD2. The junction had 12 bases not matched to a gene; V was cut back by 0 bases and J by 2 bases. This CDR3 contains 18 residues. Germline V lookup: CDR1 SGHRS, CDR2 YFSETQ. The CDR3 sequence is CASSLGASGNQFTDTQYF. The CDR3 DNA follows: TGCGCCAGCAGCTTGGGGGCTAGCGGAAACCAATTCACAGATACGCAGTATTTT.

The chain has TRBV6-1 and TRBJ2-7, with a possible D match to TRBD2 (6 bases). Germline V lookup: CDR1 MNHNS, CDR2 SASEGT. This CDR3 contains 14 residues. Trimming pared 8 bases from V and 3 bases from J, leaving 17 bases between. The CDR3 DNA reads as TGTGCCAGCCGCCATGGCGGGGCCTACTACGAGCAGTACTTC. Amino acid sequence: CASRHGGAYYEQYF.

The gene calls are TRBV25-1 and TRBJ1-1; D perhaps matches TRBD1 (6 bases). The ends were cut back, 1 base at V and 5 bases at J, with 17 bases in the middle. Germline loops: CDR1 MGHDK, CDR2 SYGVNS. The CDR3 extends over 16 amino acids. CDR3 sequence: CASSEFVGGRQTEAFF. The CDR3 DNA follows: TGTGCCAGCAGTGAATTTGTCGGGGGGCGGCAAACTGAAGCTTTCTTT. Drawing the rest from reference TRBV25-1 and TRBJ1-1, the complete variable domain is EADIYQTPRYLVIGTGKKITLECSQTMGHDKMYWYQQDPGMELHLIHYSYGVNSTEKGDLSSESTVSRIRTEHFPLTLESARPSHTSQYLCASSEFVGGRQTEAFFGQGTRLTVV.

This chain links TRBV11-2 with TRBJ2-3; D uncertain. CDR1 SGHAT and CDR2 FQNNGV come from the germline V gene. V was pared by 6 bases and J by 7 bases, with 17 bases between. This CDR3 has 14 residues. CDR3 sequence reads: CASSLLGVPYTQYF. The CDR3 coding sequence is TGTGCCAGCAGTCTTTTAGGTGTACCCTATACGCAGTATTTT.

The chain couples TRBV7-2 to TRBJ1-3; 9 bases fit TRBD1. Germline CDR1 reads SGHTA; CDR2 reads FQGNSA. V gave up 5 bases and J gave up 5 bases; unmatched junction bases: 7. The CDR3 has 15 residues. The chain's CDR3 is CASSPQGAIRNTIYF. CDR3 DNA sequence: TGTGCCAGCAGCCCACAGGGGGCGATTCGAAACACCATATATTTT.

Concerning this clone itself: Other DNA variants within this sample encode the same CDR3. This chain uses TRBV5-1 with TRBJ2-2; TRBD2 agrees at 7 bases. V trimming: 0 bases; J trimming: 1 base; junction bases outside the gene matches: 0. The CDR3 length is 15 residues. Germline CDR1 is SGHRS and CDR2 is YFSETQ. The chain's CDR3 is CASSLASGNTGELFF. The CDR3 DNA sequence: TGCGCCAGCAGCTTGGCTAGCGGGAACACCGGGGAGCTGTTTTTT.

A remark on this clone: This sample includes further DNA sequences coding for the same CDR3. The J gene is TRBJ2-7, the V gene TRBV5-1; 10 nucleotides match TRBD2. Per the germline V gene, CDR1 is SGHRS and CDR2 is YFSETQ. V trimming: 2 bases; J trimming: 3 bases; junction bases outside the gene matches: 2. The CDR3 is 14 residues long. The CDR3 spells CASSLAGGLYEQYF. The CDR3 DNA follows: TGCGCCAGCAGCTTAGCGGGGGGGCTCTACGAGCAGTACTTC.

The CDR3 DNA sequence: TGCGCCAGCAAAGGGACATACGATTCGATCGGTTCCTACAATGAGCAGTTCTTC. Amino acids: CASKGTYDSIGSYNEQFF. The chain couples TRBV5-1 to TRBJ2-1, with TRBD1 as a possible D gene (6 bases). CDR3 length: 18 residues. Per germline, CDR1 SGHRS and CDR2 YFSETQ. Trimming stripped 6 bases from V and 1 base from J, with 23 bases between.

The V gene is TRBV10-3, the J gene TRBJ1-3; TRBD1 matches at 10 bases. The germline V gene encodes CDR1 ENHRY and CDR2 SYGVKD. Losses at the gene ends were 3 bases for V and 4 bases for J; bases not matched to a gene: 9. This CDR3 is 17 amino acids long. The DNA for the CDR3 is TGTGCCATCAGTGACTCGACTAAGGACAGGGGGGGAAACACCATATATTTT. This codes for CAISDSTKDRGGNTIYF.

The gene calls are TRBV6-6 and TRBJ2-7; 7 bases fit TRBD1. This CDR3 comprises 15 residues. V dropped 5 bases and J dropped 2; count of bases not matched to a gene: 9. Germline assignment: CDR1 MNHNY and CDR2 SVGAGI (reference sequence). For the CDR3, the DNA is TGTGCCAGCAGTGGCCAGGGACAGAAAACCTACGAGCAGTACTTC. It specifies CASSGQGQKTYEQYF.

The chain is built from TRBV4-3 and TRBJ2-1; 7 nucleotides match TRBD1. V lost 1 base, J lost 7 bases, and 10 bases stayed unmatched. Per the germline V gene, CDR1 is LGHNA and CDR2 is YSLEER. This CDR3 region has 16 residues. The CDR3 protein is CASSQGRQGEWNEQFF. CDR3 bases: TGCGCCAGCAGCCAAGGAAGGCAGGGGGAGTGGAATGAGCAGTTCTTC.

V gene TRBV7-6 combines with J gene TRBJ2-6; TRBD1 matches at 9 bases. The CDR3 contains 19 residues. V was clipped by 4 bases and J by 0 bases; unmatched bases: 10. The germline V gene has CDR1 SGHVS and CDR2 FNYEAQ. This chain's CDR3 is CASSSWTGVGSSGANVLTF. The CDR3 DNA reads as TGTGCCAGCAGCTCGTGGACAGGGGTGGGCAGCTCTGGGGCCAACGTCCTGACTTTC.

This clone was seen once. CDR3 residues: CASIRDRVEKLFF. In DNA form, the CDR3 reads TGTGCCAGCATCAGGGACAGGGTGGAAAAACTGTTTTTT. V gene TRBV2 combines with J gene TRBJ1-4; TRBD1 matches at 9 bases. This CDR3 has 13 residues. Per the germline V gene, CDR1 is SNHLY and CDR2 is FYNNEI. V shed 7 bases and J 8 bases; nucleotides not matched to a gene: 5.

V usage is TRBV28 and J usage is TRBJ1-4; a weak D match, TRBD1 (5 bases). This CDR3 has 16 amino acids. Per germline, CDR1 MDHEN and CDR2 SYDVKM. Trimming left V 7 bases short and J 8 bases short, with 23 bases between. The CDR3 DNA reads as TGTGCCAGCACTCGCTCTTGGGGACCGAGGGGAGAAAAACTGTTTTTT. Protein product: CASTRSWGPRGEKLFF.

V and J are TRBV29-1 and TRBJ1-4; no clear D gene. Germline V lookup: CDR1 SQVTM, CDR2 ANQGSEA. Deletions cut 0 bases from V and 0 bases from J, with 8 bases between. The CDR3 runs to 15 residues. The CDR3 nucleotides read TGCAGCGTTGAAGATTCCTTCTCAACTAATGAAAAACTGTTTTTT. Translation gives CSVEDSFSTNEKLFF. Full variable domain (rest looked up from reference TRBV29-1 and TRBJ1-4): SAVISQKPSRDICQRGTSLTIQCQVDSQVTMMFWYRQQPGQSLTLIATANQGSEATYESGFVIDKFPISRPNLTFSTLTVSNMSPEDSSIYLCSVEDSFSTNEKLFFGSGTQLSVL.

This CDR3 reads CASSDNRAGNEQFF. DNA of the CDR3: TGTGCCAGCAGTGATAACAGGGCGGGGAATGAGCAGTTCTTC. The chain recombines TRBV11-2 with TRBJ2-1; either TRBD1 or TRBD2 may supply D (6 bases each). Germline values: CDR1 SGHAT, CDR2 FQNNGV. There are 14 residues in the CDR3. V was trimmed by 6 bases and J by 7 bases, leaving 16 bases between them.

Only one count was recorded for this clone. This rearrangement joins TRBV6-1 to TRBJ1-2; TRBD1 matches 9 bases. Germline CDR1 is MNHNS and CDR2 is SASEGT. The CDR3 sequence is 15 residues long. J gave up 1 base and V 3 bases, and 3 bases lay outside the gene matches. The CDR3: CASSDATGGNYGYTF. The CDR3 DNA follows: TGTGCCAGCAGTGATGCGACAGGGGGTAACTATGGCTACACCTTC.

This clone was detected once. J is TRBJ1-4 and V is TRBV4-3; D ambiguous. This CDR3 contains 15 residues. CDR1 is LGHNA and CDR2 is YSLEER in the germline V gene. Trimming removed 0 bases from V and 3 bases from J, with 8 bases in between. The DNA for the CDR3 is TGCGCCAGCAGCCAAGACCGGCAGCCTAATGAAAAACTGTTTTTT. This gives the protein CASSQDRQPNEKLFF.

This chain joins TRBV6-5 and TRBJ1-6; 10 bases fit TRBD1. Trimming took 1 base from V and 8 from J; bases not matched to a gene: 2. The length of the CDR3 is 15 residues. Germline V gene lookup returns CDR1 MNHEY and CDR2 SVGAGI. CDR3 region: CASSYLGQGHSPLHF. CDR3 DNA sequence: TGTGCCAGCAGTTACTTGGGACAGGGGCATTCACCCCTCCACTTT.

The CDR3 region is CASSLLGKETQYF. The CDR3, as DNA: TGCGCCAGCAGCTTGTTGGGGAAAGAGACCCAGTACTTC. This chain uses TRBV5-1 with TRBJ2-5; no clear D gene. Germline V gives CDR1 SGHRS, CDR2 YFSETQ. This CDR3 is 13 amino acids long. V dropped 1 base and J dropped 3 bases, with 7 bases sitting between them.

The CDR3 region is CAWSAKPTGGHQPQHF. DNA for the CDR3: TGTGCCTGGAGTGCCAAGCCTACAGGGGGCCATCAGCCCCAGCATTTT. This chain joins TRBV30 and TRBJ1-5, with TRBD1 matching over 9 bases. J lost 5 bases, V lost 1 base, and 9 bases had no gene match. The length of the CDR3 is 16 residues. Germline assignment: CDR1 GTSNPN and CDR2 SVGIG (reference sequence). The full variable domain, in which reference TRBV30 and TRBJ1-5 provide the parts outside the CDR3, is SQTIHQWPATLVQPVGSPLSLECTVEGTSNPNLYWYRQAAGRGLQLLFYSVGIGQISSEVPQNLSASRPQDRQFILSSKKLLLSDSGFYLCAWSAKPTGGHQPQHFGDGTRLSIL.

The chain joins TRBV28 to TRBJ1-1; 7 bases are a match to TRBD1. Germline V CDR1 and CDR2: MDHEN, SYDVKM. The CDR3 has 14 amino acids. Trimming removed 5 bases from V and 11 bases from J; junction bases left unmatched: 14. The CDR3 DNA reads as TGTGCCAGCAGTACCGGGACAGCGGGGGGGGAGGCTTTCTTT. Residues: CASSTGTAGGEAFF.

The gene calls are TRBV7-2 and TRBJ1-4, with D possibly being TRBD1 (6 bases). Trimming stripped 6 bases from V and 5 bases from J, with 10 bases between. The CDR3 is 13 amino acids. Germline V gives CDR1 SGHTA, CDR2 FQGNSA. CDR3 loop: CASSYGQNEKLFF. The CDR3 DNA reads TGTGCCAGCAGTTACGGACAGAATGAAAAACTGTTTTTT. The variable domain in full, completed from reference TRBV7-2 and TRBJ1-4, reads GAGVSQSPSNKVTEKGKDVELRCDPISGHTALYWYRQSLGQGLEFLIYFQGNSAPDKSGLPSDRFSAERTGGSVSTLTIQRTQQEDSAVYLCASSYGQNEKLFFGSGTQLSVL.

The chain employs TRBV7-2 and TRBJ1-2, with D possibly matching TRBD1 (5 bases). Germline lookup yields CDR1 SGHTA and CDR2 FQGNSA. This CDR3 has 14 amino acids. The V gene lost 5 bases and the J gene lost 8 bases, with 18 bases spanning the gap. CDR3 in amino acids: CASSGPGRVQGYTF. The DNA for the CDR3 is TGTGCCAGCAGCGGGCCGGGACGGGTGCAGGGCTACACCTTC.

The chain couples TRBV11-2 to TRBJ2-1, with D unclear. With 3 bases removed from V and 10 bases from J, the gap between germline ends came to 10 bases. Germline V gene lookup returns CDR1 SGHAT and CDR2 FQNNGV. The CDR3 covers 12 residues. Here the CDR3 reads CASSLWEGEQFF. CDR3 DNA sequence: TGTGCCAGCAGCTTGTGGGAAGGGGAGCAGTTCTTC. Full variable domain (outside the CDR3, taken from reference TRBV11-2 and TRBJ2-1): EAGVAQSPRYKIIEKRQSVAFWCNPISGHATLYWYQQILGQGPKLLIQFQNNGVVDDSQLPKDRFSAERLKGVDSTLKIQPAKLEDSAVYLCASSLWEGEQFFGPGTRLTVL.

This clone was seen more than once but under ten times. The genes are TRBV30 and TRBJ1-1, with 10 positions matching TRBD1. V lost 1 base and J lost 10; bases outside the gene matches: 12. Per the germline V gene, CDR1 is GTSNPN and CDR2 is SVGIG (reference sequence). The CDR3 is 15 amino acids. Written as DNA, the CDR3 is TGTGCCTGGAGTGCTACCGGGACAGGGGCTGAAAGAGCTTTCTTT. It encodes CAWSATGTGAERAFF.

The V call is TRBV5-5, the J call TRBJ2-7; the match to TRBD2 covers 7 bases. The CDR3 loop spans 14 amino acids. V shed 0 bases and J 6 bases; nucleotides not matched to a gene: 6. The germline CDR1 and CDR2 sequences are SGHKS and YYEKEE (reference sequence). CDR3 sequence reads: CASSLGTRFFEQYF. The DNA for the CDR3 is TGTGCCAGCAGCTTGGGGACTAGATTTTTCGAGCAGTACTTC. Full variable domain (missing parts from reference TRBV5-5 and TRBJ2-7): DAGVTQSPTHLIKTRGQQVTLRCSPISGHKSVSWYQQVLGQGPQFIFQYYEKEERGRGNFPDRFSARQFPNYSSELNVNALLLGDSALYLCASSLGTRFFEQYFGPGTRLTVT.